This T cell receptor beta chain was profiled in a study of blood T cells in healthy people across ages. The study's findings and limits: Comparison with aged donors showed that long-lived donors had more naive CD4+ cells and higher diversity.

This clonotype came up many times. Its specificity is not known. A sample-barcoded 5' primer and a J-beta primer mix were used in a second PCR of roughly 7 to 11 cycles. TCRdb independently ran MiXCR on the 5' RACE reads; one entry per CDR3 protein. Among roughly 800,000 distinct CDR3 sequences, 53% were seen once, and the ten largest hold 41%. The CDR3 covers 18 residues. J gave up 0 bases and V 0 bases, and 10 bases lay outside the gene matches. The germline CDR1 and CDR2 sequences are SGHTA and FQGNSA. This clonotype was sampled from an elderly man in good health. The genes are TRBV7-2 and TRBJ2-7; 8 bases match TRBD2. Sample: blood. CDR3 DNA sequence: TGTGCCAGCAGCTTAGCGCCCTCGACTAGCGCAAGCTCCTACGAGCAGTACTTC. Its protein product is CASSLAPSTSASSYEQYF.